This T cell receptor beta chain was sequenced during a study of blood T cell repertoires in COVID-19. For the study at large: Samples came from the United States, Italy and Spain, spanning acute and convalescent COVID-19. The cDNA or gDNA used as material had been derived from T cells, B-cell-depleted T cells, or PBMCs.

Original processing methods: Estimates of nucleated cell counts were drawn from the amplification of reference gene primers. Generated by immunoSEQ multiplex PCR, the TCRdb table keeps only in-frame clones and is missing some. V, J and clone size are taken as reported in that table, and D and trimming were inferred from the DNA itself. The data show about 190,000 clones, approximately 90% seen once. The TCR comes from a woman aged 18-29 years who had recovered from COVID-19. Sequenced: peripheral blood.

The CDR3 DNA reads as TGTGCCAGCAGCCTAGGGGCGGGACAGGTGATAACTAACTATGGCTACACCTTC. This codes for CASSLGAGQVITNYGYTF. The chain recombines TRBV7-6 with TRBJ1-2; 8 bases are shared with TRBD1. The CDR3 spans 18 residues. The germline CDR1 and CDR2 sequences are SGHVS and FNYEAQ. V dropped 5 bases and J dropped 0; count of bases not matched to a gene: 14. Variable domain in full (rest from reference TRBV7-6 and TRBJ1-2): GAGVSQSPRYKVTKRGQDVALRCDPISGHVSLYWYRQALGQGPEFLTYFNYEAQQDKSGLPNDRFSAERPEGSISTLTIQRTEQRDSAMYRCASSLGAGQVITNYGYTFGSGTRLTVV.